This TCR beta chain comes out of a study of T-cell reconstitution after alpha-beta-depleted transplantation in children. Study-level results: T-cell counts and diversity were attributed mostly to newly produced T cells one year after transplant. The origin of alpha-beta T cells about two months after transplant was reportedly several hundred expanded graft clones.

There are 14 residues in the CDR3. V was shortened by 5 bases and J by 8 bases, with 15 bases between the two germline ends. Molecular barcoding with unique molecular identifiers was used for the TCRbeta library. TCRdb itself ran the PCR reads through MiXCR, one entry per CDR3 protein. Of about 27,000 distinct CDR3 sequences in the sample, 6.3% were seen once. This clonotype was observed at least ten times. Its antigen is as yet unknown. This receptor was taken from a male patient younger than 18 who had a stem cell transplant for acute myeloid leukemia, so the T cells may come from the graft donor. The chain links TRBV12-3 or TRBV12-4 to TRBJ2-2; D is perhaps TRBD2 (5 bases). Sequences were derived from PBMCs, mostly from graft donor cells, sampled 180 days after TCRalphabeta/CD19-depleted stem cell transplant. The CDR3 DNA is TGTGCCAGCAGTGGAGGTGGGGAGCCGGGGGAGCTGTTTTTT. This codes for CASSGGGEPGELFF.